A selection of T cell receptor beta chains follows, all from one sample in a study of siplizumab effects on memory and regulatory T cells. Sequencing used immunoSEQ multiplex PCR; TCRdb keeps in-frame clones, though not all of them. The sample has about 40,000 clones; roughly 90% are singletons. Sequenced: naive CD4+ T cells sorted from blood. These receptors were obtained from a human donor in good health. The CDR3 runs from the conserved cysteine through the conserved F or W. Fields, in order: J gene, V gene, D gene, clone size, CDR3 protein, CDR3 DNA. A D gene is named only where the DNA matches it firmly. Clone size is given for some rows only: seen once, a few or many times, or a class if the clone is expanded.

j_gene: TRBJ2-7; v_gene: TRBV10-3; d_gene: TRBD2; abundance: NA; CDR3aa: CAISDQRGGFYEQYF; CDR3nt: TGTGCCATCAGTGACCAACGGGGGGGCTTTTACGAGCAGTACTTC
j_gene: TRBJ1-2; v_gene: TRBV12-5; d_gene: TRBD1; abundance: NA; CDR3aa: CASGLSLDRGLPLRYGYTF; CDR3nt: TGTGCTAGTGGTTTGTCCCTGGACAGGGGGCTACCTCTTCGGTATGGCTACACCTTC
j_gene: TRBJ1-5; v_gene: TRBV4-2; d_gene: NA; abundance: few; CDR3aa: CASSQDNQPQHF; CDR3nt: TGTGCCAGCAGCCAAGATAATCAGCCCCAGCATTTT
j_gene: TRBJ1-3; v_gene: TRBV6-1; d_gene: NA; abundance: NA; CDR3aa: CASRLPGVGNTIYF; CDR3nt: TGTGCCAGCAGATTACCAGGGGTAGGAAACACCATATATTTT
j_gene: TRBJ1-1; v_gene: TRBV19; d_gene: TRBD1; abundance: NA; CDR3aa: CASSITGTGNTEAFF; CDR3nt: TGTGCCAGTAGTATAACTGGGACAGGGAACACTGAAGCTTTCTTT
j_gene: TRBJ2-7; v_gene: TRBV5-1; d_gene: TRBD2; abundance: NA; CDR3aa: CASSLASGELYEQYF; CDR3nt: TGCGCCAGCAGCTTGGCTAGCGGGGAACTCTACGAGCAGTACTTC
j_gene: TRBJ1-4; v_gene: TRBV4-1; d_gene: NA; abundance: NA; CDR3aa: CASSLWGTNEKLFF; CDR3nt: TGCGCCAGCAGCCTGTGGGGAACTAATGAAAAACTGTTTTTT
j_gene: TRBJ2-5; v_gene: TRBV5-1; d_gene: TRBD1; abundance: NA; CDR3aa: CASSHLAGTGEQETQYF; CDR3nt: TGCGCCAGCAGCCACCTAGCCGGGACAGGAGAACAAGAGACCCAGTACTTC
j_gene: TRBJ2-7; v_gene: TRBV6-1; d_gene: NA; abundance: NA; CDR3aa: CASSARHINYEQYF; CDR3nt: TGTGCCAGCAGTGCACGGCATATAAACTACGAGCAGTACTTC
j_gene: TRBJ1-3; v_gene: TRBV9; d_gene: NA; abundance: NA; CDR3aa: CASGVAAGNTIYF; CDR3nt: TGTGCCAGCGGGGTAGCAGCTGGAAACACCATATATTTT
j_gene: TRBJ2-7; v_gene: TRBV11-2; d_gene: TRBD2; abundance: few; CDR3aa: CASSPSGSAQYF; CDR3nt: TGTGCCAGCAGCCCTAGCGGGAGCGCGCAGTACTTC
j_gene: TRBJ2-7; v_gene: TRBV7-8; d_gene: NA; abundance: NA; CDR3aa: CASSFVGGSLSGYEQYF; CDR3nt: TGTGCCAGCAGCTTCGTGGGAGGCTCACTTTCCGGCTACGAGCAGTACTTC
j_gene: TRBJ2-7; v_gene: TRBV10-3; d_gene: NA; abundance: NA; CDR3aa: CAISGTVYEQYF; CDR3nt: TGTGCCATCAGTGGGACAGTTTACGAGCAGTACTTC
j_gene: TRBJ2-3; v_gene: TRBV9; d_gene: TRBD2; abundance: NA; CDR3aa: CASSVGGASGGTDTQYF; CDR3nt: TGTGCCAGCAGCGTAGGTGGAGCTAGCGGGGGCACAGATACGCAGTATTTT
j_gene: TRBJ1-1; v_gene: TRBV6-4; d_gene: TRBD1; abundance: NA; CDR3aa: CASRAGGESTEAFF; CDR3nt: TGTGCCAGCAGGGCAGGGGGCGAGAGCACTGAAGCTTTCTTT
j_gene: TRBJ1-2; v_gene: TRBV19; d_gene: NA; abundance: NA; CDR3aa: CASSRPRSGANYGYTF; CDR3nt: TGTGCCAGTAGCCGGCCCCGATCAGGGGCTAACTATGGCTACACCTTC
j_gene: TRBJ2-5; v_gene: TRBV29-1; d_gene: NA; abundance: NA; CDR3aa: CSVESYREQETQYF; CDR3nt: TGCAGCGTTGAAAGTTACAGGGAACAAGAGACCCAGTACTTC
j_gene: TRBJ2-1; v_gene: TRBV25-1; d_gene: TRBD2; abundance: NA; CDR3aa: CASSGPGGTRSDEQFF; CDR3nt: TGTGCCAGCAGTGGCCCCGGGGGGACTAGGTCCGATGAGCAGTTCTTC
j_gene: TRBJ2-5; v_gene: TRBV30; d_gene: NA; abundance: NA; CDR3aa: CAWSGGLALLGTQYF; CDR3nt: TGTGCCTGGAGTGGGGGGCTAGCCCTTCTGGGGACCCAGTACTTC
j_gene: TRBJ1-1; v_gene: TRBV9; d_gene: NA; abundance: NA; CDR3aa: CASSVDGFLNTEAFF; CDR3nt: TGTGCCAGCAGCGTAGATGGGTTTTTGAACACTGAAGCTTTCTTT
j_gene: TRBJ1-1; v_gene: TRBV27; d_gene: NA; abundance: few; CDR3aa: CASSFTFGRGTEAFF; CDR3nt: TGTGCCAGCAGTTTCACGTTTGGTCGGGGCACTGAAGCTTTCTTT
j_gene: TRBJ1-6; v_gene: TRBV2; d_gene: NA; abundance: NA; CDR3aa: CASSPGGPNSPLHF; CDR3nt: TGTGCCAGCAGCCCGGGGGGCCCTAATTCACCCCTCCACTTT
j_gene: TRBJ2-1; v_gene: TRBV11-2; d_gene: TRBD1; abundance: NA; CDR3aa: CASSLIRGQGYNEQFF; CDR3nt: TGTGCCAGCAGCTTAATCAGGGGACAGGGCTACAATGAGCAGTTCTTC
j_gene: TRBJ2-7; v_gene: TRBV4-1; d_gene: NA; abundance: NA; CDR3aa: CARTGSRTINYEQYF; CDR3nt: TGCGCCAGAACCGGGAGCCGTACTATCAATTACGAGCAGTACTTC
j_gene: TRBJ2-3; v_gene: TRBV6-1; d_gene: NA; abundance: NA; CDR3aa: CALRTAVSTDTQYF; CDR3nt: TGTGCCCTCCGGACAGCGGTAAGCACAGATACGCAGTATTTT
j_gene: TRBJ2-2; v_gene: TRBV11-2; d_gene: TRBD2; abundance: NA; CDR3aa: CASSSRTSGKAGELFF; CDR3nt: TGTGCCAGCAGCTCTCGGACTAGCGGGAAGGCCGGGGAGCTGTTTTTT
j_gene: TRBJ2-1; v_gene: TRBV6-1; d_gene: TRBD2; abundance: NA; CDR3aa: CASSEAPGLYNEQFF; CDR3nt: TGTGCCAGCAGTGAAGCTCCGGGACTATACAATGAGCAGTTCTTC
j_gene: TRBJ2-3; v_gene: TRBV10-1; d_gene: NA; abundance: NA; CDR3aa: CASSESGRRADTQYF; CDR3nt: TGCGCCAGCAGTGAGTCAGGAAGACGCGCAGATACGCAGTATTTT
j_gene: TRBJ2-7; v_gene: TRBV30; d_gene: NA; abundance: NA; CDR3aa: CAWSAGLPVSEQYF; CDR3nt: TGTGCCTGGAGTGCGGGACTCCCCGTTTCCGAGCAGTACTTC
j_gene: TRBJ2-3; v_gene: TRBV11-2; d_gene: TRBD2; abundance: NA; CDR3aa: CASSLRSGGTSTDTQYF; CDR3nt: TGTGCCAGCAGCTTAAGGAGCGGGGGGACTAGCACAGATACGCAGTATTTT
j_gene: TRBJ1-4; v_gene: TRBV11-2; d_gene: TRBD1; abundance: NA; CDR3aa: CASSLAGTGNEKLFF; CDR3nt: TGTGCCAGCAGCTTAGCCGGGACAGGGAATGAAAAACTGTTTTTT
j_gene: TRBJ2-7; v_gene: TRBV27; d_gene: NA; abundance: NA; CDR3aa: CASSLIQGRRGEQYF; CDR3nt: TGTGCCAGCAGTTTAATTCAGGGAAGAAGGGGCGAGCAGTACTTC
j_gene: TRBJ2-1; v_gene: TRBV9; d_gene: NA; abundance: NA; CDR3aa: CASTQGTSSYNEQFF; CDR3nt: TGTGCCAGCACCCAGGGGACCAGCTCCTACAATGAGCAGTTCTTC
j_gene: TRBJ2-3; v_gene: TRBV7-9; d_gene: NA; abundance: NA; CDR3aa: CASSRKGGLGSTDTQYF; CDR3nt: TGTGCCAGCAGCCGCAAGGGCGGGTTGGGAAGCACAGATACGCAGTATTTT
j_gene: TRBJ2-5; v_gene: TRBV5-8; d_gene: TRBD1; abundance: NA; CDR3aa: CASSPDRGRSSQETQYF; CDR3nt: TGTGCCAGCAGCCCGGACAGGGGCCGATCCTCCCAAGAGACCCAGTACTTC
j_gene: TRBJ2-7; v_gene: TRBV11-3; d_gene: NA; abundance: NA; CDR3aa: CASSLGPQGSGYTYEQYF; CDR3nt: TGTGCCAGCAGCTTAGGCCCGCAGGGGTCCGGATACACCTACGAGCAGTACTTC
j_gene: TRBJ2-3; v_gene: TRBV6-5; d_gene: NA; abundance: NA; CDR3aa: CASSYSSSGGTDTQYF; CDR3nt: TGTGCCAGCAGTTACTCGAGTTCCGGTGGCACAGATACGCAGTATTTT
j_gene: TRBJ2-5; v_gene: TRBV2; d_gene: TRBD2; abundance: once; CDR3aa: CASSENSGGQETQYF; CDR3nt: TGTGCCAGCAGTGAGAATAGCGGGGGCCAAGAGACCCAGTACTTC
j_gene: TRBJ2-1; v_gene: TRBV7-9; d_gene: NA; abundance: NA; CDR3aa: CASSLEASREQFF; CDR3nt: TGTGCCAGCAGCTTAGAGGCTAGTCGTGAGCAGTTCTTC
j_gene: TRBJ1-1; v_gene: TRBV29-1; d_gene: TRBD1; abundance: NA; CDR3aa: CSVEDMRDRGTFF; CDR3nt: TGCAGCGTTGAAGATATGAGGGACAGGGGGACTTTCTTT
j_gene: TRBJ2-7; v_gene: TRBV7-6; d_gene: NA; abundance: NA; CDR3aa: CASSLGGTSGIGEQYF; CDR3nt: TGTGCCAGCAGCTTAGGCGGGACTTCAGGGATAGGCGAGCAGTACTTC
j_gene: TRBJ1-1; v_gene: TRBV6-5; d_gene: NA; abundance: NA; CDR3aa: CASFRPGTSTEAFF; CDR3nt: TGTGCCAGTTTTAGGCCGGGGACGAGCACTGAAGCTTTCTTT
j_gene: TRBJ1-1; v_gene: TRBV19; d_gene: TRBD1; abundance: NA; CDR3aa: CASRLDRGNTEAFF; CDR3nt: TGTGCCAGTAGACTTGACAGGGGGAACACTGAAGCTTTCTTT
j_gene: TRBJ2-5; v_gene: TRBV7-2; d_gene: NA; abundance: NA; CDR3aa: CASSSSGWNKETQYF; CDR3nt: TGTGCCAGCAGCTCCTCGGGGTGGAACAAAGAGACCCAGTACTTC
j_gene: TRBJ2-7; v_gene: TRBV19; d_gene: NA; abundance: NA; CDR3aa: CASSLGGSSYEQYF; CDR3nt: TGTGCCAGTAGTTTGGGGGGATCCTCTTACGAGCAGTACTTC
j_gene: TRBJ2-7; v_gene: TRBV5-8; d_gene: TRBD2; abundance: NA; CDR3aa: CASSLVTSGAWSYEQYF; CDR3nt: TGTGCCAGCAGCTTGGTAACTAGCGGAGCATGGTCCTACGAGCAGTACTTC
j_gene: TRBJ2-7; v_gene: TRBV30; d_gene: TRBD1; abundance: NA; CDR3aa: CAWTLLGGVQYF; CDR3nt: TGTGCCTGGACGCTATTAGGGGGCGTGCAGTACTTC
j_gene: TRBJ1-5; v_gene: TRBV10-3; d_gene: NA; abundance: NA; CDR3aa: CAISDPGSNQPQHF; CDR3nt: TGTGCCATCAGTGATCCAGGGAGCAATCAGCCCCAGCATTTT
j_gene: TRBJ2-3; v_gene: TRBV5-4; d_gene: TRBD1; abundance: NA; CDR3aa: CASSLPGQTDTQYF; CDR3nt: TGTGCCAGCAGCTTGCCGGGACAGACAGATACGCAGTATTTT
j_gene: TRBJ1-4; v_gene: TRBV6-5; d_gene: NA; abundance: NA; CDR3aa: CASSYSAGVLRKLFF; CDR3nt: TGTGCCAGCAGTTACTCAGCAGGGGTTTTGCGAAAACTGTTTTTT
j_gene: TRBJ1-4; v_gene: TRBV7-9; d_gene: NA; abundance: once; CDR3aa: CASSQRGQVKEKLFF; CDR3nt: TGTGCCAGCAGCCAACGCGGGCAAGTGAAGGAAAAACTGTTTTTT
j_gene: TRBJ2-5; v_gene: TRBV2; d_gene: TRBD2; abundance: NA; CDR3aa: CASSFTLAGAGETQYF; CDR3nt: TGTGCCAGCAGTTTTACACTAGCGGGAGCCGGGGAGACCCAGTACTTC
j_gene: TRBJ2-4; v_gene: TRBV6-1; d_gene: NA; abundance: NA; CDR3aa: CASSARTEGSNIQYF; CDR3nt: TGTGCCAGCAGCGCGCGGACAGAGGGTAGTAACATTCAGTACTTC